This T cell receptor beta chain was recorded in a study of PD-L1 blockade in urothelial cancer. Trimming took 3 bases from V and 7 from J, leaving 12 bases between them. CDR3 length: 14 residues. The V gene's germline CDR1 is SGHNT and CDR2 YENEEA. TCRdb's copy holds only in-frame clones and misses some; the assay was immunoSEQ multiplex PCR. The data show 25,000 to 35,000 clones, approximately 89% seen once. The source was PBMCs, collected around atezolizumab (anti-PD-L1) treatment. The TCR was taken from a man aged 45 to 65 with urothelial cancer. The gene calls are TRBV11-3 and TRBJ2-2; TRBD1 is a possible D gene (5 bases). CDR3 sequence (DNA): TGTGCCAGCAGCTTCTCAGGGCAAGGCGGGGAGCTGTTTTTT. It specifies CASSFSGQGGELFF. The full variable domain, rest sourced from reference TRBV11-3 and TRBJ2-2, is EAGVVQSPRYKIIEKKQPVAFWCNPISGHNTLYWYLQNLGQGPELLIRYENEEAVDDSQLPKDRFSAERLKGVDSTLKIQPAELGDSAVYLCASSFSGQGGELFFGEGSRLTVL.